The rows below give T cell receptor beta chains drawn from one sample of a study of cytomegalovirus exposure and HLA in healthy donors. The data were produced by immunoSEQ multiplex PCR, yet TCRdb's version contains in-frame clones alone and is incomplete. This sample has 40,000 to 55,000 clones; over 60% occur once, and the top ten carry about 9.7%. Material: PBMCs. The receptors come from a woman aged 50 to 60 in good health and CMV-seronegative. CDR3s include the opening cysteine and the closing phenylalanine or tryptophan. A D gene is named only where the DNA matches it firmly. Clone sizes are given selectively: once, few, many, or a class where the clone is expanded.

size,D,J,V,DNA,CDR3
-,TRBD1,TRBJ2-2,TRBV6-1,TGTGCCAGCAGTGCGGGACAGGGTAGTTGGACCGGGGAGCTGTTTTTT,CASSAGQGSWTGELFF
-,-,TRBJ1-2,TRBV9,TGTGCCAGCAGCGCCACAGGCTTCCAGAACTATGGCTACACCTTC,CASSATGFQNYGYTF
-,-,TRBJ1-1,TRBV4-3,TGCGCCAGCACCCGAATCGCTGGGCCCAACACTGAAGCTTTCTTT,CASTRIAGPNTEAFF
-,-,TRBJ2-2,TRBV5-1,TGCGCCAGCAGCTTGGTACCAGGAAACACCGGGGAGCTGTTTTTT,CASSLVPGNTGELFF
-,TRBD2,TRBJ2-3,TRBV10-2,TGCGCCAGTGATAGCGGGAGGGAGACAGATACGCAGTATTTT,CASDSGRETDTQYF
-,TRBD2,TRBJ2-5,TRBV18,TGTGCCAGCTCACCACCGGGAGCGGGAGGCCCCCAAGAGACCCAGTACTTC,CASSPPGAGGPQETQYF
-,-,TRBJ1-1,TRBV15,TGTGCCACCAGCAGGAGACAGGAGAACACTGAAGCTTTCTTT,CATSRRQENTEAFF
once,-,TRBJ2-7,TRBV5-1,TGCGCCAGCAGCTCAACCTCAGGGGTCGAAACCTACGAGCAGTACTTC,CASSSTSGVETYEQYF
few,-,TRBJ1-3,TRBV5-1,TGCGCCAGCAGCCCGGCCTACAGCTCTGGAAACACCATATATTTT,CASSPAYSSGNTIYF
-,-,TRBJ2-3,TRBV2,TGTGCCAGCACAAGACAGGAGACAGATACGCAGTATTTT,CASTRQETDTQYF
few,-,TRBJ1-2,TRBV30,TGTGCCTGGAGGCCCGACAGTGGCTACACCTTC,CAWRPDSGYTF
few,-,TRBJ1-6,TRBV18,TGTGCCAGCTCACCCCCCCCGGGGGGCCGAAATTCACCCCTCCACTTT,CASSPPPGGRNSPLHF
-,-,TRBJ2-7,TRBV4-2,TGTGCCAGCAGCCAAGATCTGTCCGGGGGTACCTCCTACGAGCAGTACTTC,CASSQDLSGGTSYEQYF
once,TRBD2,TRBJ2-3,TRBV7-8,TGTGCCAGCGGTCAAACGGGGGGGGAATTCACAGATACGCAGTATTTT,CASGQTGGEFTDTQYF
-,-,TRBJ1-6,TRBV18,TGTGCCAGCTCACTTGAGGCAGGGACACCCCTCCACTTT,CASSLEAGTPLHF
-,TRBD1,TRBJ1-1,TRBV11-1,TGTGCCAGCAGCCGGGACAGGAACACTGAAGCTTTCTTT,CASSRDRNTEAFF
-,-,TRBJ1-2,TRBV6-5,TGTGCCAGCAGTTACAGGTCAGGGCGAGGCTATGGCTACACCTTC,CASSYRSGRGYGYTF
-,-,TRBJ1-2,TRBV28,TGTGCCAGCAGTTCCTACAGGGTTGGCTACACCTTC,CASSSYRVGYTF
-,TRBD1,TRBJ1-2,TRBV5-1,TGCGCCAGCAGCCCTTCAGGGGGCGATTTTGGCTACACCTTC,CASSPSGGDFGYTF
-,TRBD2,TRBJ2-1,TRBV4-2,TGTGCCAGCAGCCAAGATAGCGGGGGAAGCAATGAGCAGTTCTTC,CASSQDSGGSNEQFF
-,TRBD1,TRBJ1-3,TRBV2,TGTGCCATCCCGACAGGGGCCACGCTTGGCTCTGGAAACACCATATATTTT,CAIPTGATLGSGNTIYF
few,-,TRBJ1-2,TRBV9,TGTGCCAGCAGCCCAAGCGGGAACAGGGCAGACTATGGCTACACCTTC,CASSPSGNRADYGYTF
-,TRBD1,TRBJ1-4,TRBV4-1,TGCGCCAGCAGTGCCGGGACAGGGATTGAAAAACTGTTTTTT,CASSAGTGIEKLFF
-,TRBD2,TRBJ2-2,TRBV30,TGTGCCTGGTCCGGACTAGCGGGATCGAACACCGGGGAGCTGTTTTTT,CAWSGLAGSNTGELFF
-,-,TRBJ1-5,TRBV28,TGTGCCAGCAGTTTATCCCAGGGAGGAAATCAGCCCCAGCATTTT,CASSLSQGGNQPQHF
-,-,TRBJ2-1,TRBV29-1,TGCAGCGTTGCGGTTTCCTACAATGAGCAGTTCTTC,CSVAVSYNEQFF
-,-,TRBJ2-7,TRBV5-4,TGTGCCAGCAGCGGGGAGTACGAGCAGTACTTC,CASSGEYEQYF
-,TRBD2,TRBJ2-1,TRBV19,TGTGCCAGTAGTAGGAGGGGAGGGACTTACAATGAGCAGTTCTTC,CASSRRGGTYNEQFF
once,TRBD2,TRBJ2-3,TRBV9,TGTGCCAGCAGCGTAGCTCTAGCGGGGGGCACAGATACGCAGTATTTT,CASSVALAGGTDTQYF
-,TRBD1,TRBJ1-1,TRBV14,TGTGCCAGCAGCCAAGAACAGGGGCGGCAGACTGAAGCTTTCTTT,CASSQEQGRQTEAFF
few,TRBD1,TRBJ2-7,TRBV7-8,TGTGCCAGCAGTGTGGGACAGCTAGGCTACGAGCAGTACTTC,CASSVGQLGYEQYF
-,-,TRBJ2-3,TRBV28,TGTGAAAGCCGGAGCGGTGGCACAGATACGCAGTATTTT,CESRSGGTDTQYF
once,-,TRBJ1-1,TRBV30,TGTGCCTGGAGGACGAGGGTGAGCACTGAAGCTTTCTTT,CAWRTRVSTEAFF
-,-,TRBJ2-7,TRBV28,TGTGCCAGCATAAGCCAGGGGAACCCCTACGAGCAGTACTTC,CASISQGNPYEQYF
few,-,TRBJ2-3,TRBV5-1,TGCGCCAGCAGCTTGGTCGGGAGTGTGGATACGCAGTATTTT,CASSLVGSVDTQYF
-,TRBD1,TRBJ1-6,TRBV10-3,TGTGCCATCAGCCGGGACAGGGATCATTCACCCCTCCACTTT,CAISRDRDHSPLHF
-,-,TRBJ1-6,TRBV7-8,TGTGCCAGCAGCTTGACAGCCAATAATTCACCCCTCCACTTT,CASSLTANNSPLHF
few,-,TRBJ1-1,TRBV30,TGTGCCAACCCCGGAGGGGCGGGAACTGAAGCTTTCTTT,CANPGGAGTEAFF
-,-,TRBJ1-6,TRBV28,TGTGCCAGCAGTTTGTTAAGGGGACCCCTCCACTTT,CASSLLRGPLHF
-,-,TRBJ1-2,TRBV27,TGTGCCAGCAGTTTGGGGGGAAATGGCTACACCTTC,CASSLGGNGYTF
-,-,TRBJ1-2,TRBV28,TGTGCCAGCACGGACTCCAGCTATGGCTACACCTTC,CASTDSSYGYTF
few,-,TRBJ2-1,TRBV6-5,TGTGCCAGCAGTTACTTCAGGGAGGAGTTCTTC,CASSYFREEFF
-,-,TRBJ2-7,TRBV21-1,TGTGCCAGCAGCAAACCGGGTGCGAGGAGGGTGTGGGATGACGAGCAGTACTTC,CASSKPGARRVWDDEQYF
-,TRBD1,TRBJ2-7,TRBV4-2,TGTGCCAGCAGCCTGCGGACAGGGCAGGACGAGCAGTACTTC,CASSLRTGQDEQYF
once,-,TRBJ2-7,TRBV29-1,TGCAGCGTTGAAGATCTGGCTAGACCCTACGAGCAGTACTTC,CSVEDLARPYEQYF
few,TRBD2,TRBJ2-3,TRBV6-6,TGTGCCAGCAGAACTAGCGGCTACACAGATACGCAGTATTTT,CASRTSGYTDTQYF
-,-,TRBJ2-7,TRBV6-1,TGTGCCAGCAGTGAAGCCCCGCAGTACGAGCAGTACTTC,CASSEAPQYEQYF
-,-,TRBJ2-7,TRBV6-1,TGTGCCAGCAGTGAAACTCTAGGACAGGACTACTCCTACGAGCAGTACTTC,CASSETLGQDYSYEQYF